Below, 3 T cell receptor beta chains from the same sample are listed, as sequenced in a study of shared clonotypes between healthy human individuals. The method was immunoSEQ multiplex PCR; TCRdb's version includes in-frame clones alone and lacks a portion of them. In the table there are over 2 million clones, about 90% of which are singletons. Sequencing was carried out using naive CD4+ T cells from PBMCs. Subset defined: CD45RA+ positively selected. The receptors were sampled from a man younger than 35 in good health. Some clones in this sample may be carry-over from other donors' samples.

The chain joins TRBV10-3 to TRBJ2-1, with 11 bases aligning to TRBD2. Germline assignment: CDR1 ENHRY and CDR2 SYGVKD. CDR3 length equals 18 residues. Trimming removed 2 bases from V and 5 bases from J; junction bases left unmatched: 11. In DNA, the CDR3 is TGTGCCATCAGTGAGGCCTATCCAACTAGCGGGGGTAACAATGAGCAGTTCTTC. Residues: CAISEAYPTSGGNNEQFF.

This clone has a single count. The chain is built from TRBV7-9 and TRBJ1-1; maybe TRBD1 (6 bases). From germline, CDR1 is SEHNR and CDR2 FQNEAQ (reference sequence). V shed 1 base and J shed 11 bases, with 20 bases lying between them. CDR3 length: 15 residues. The DNA for the CDR3 is TGTGCCAGCAGCTTAGTCGATAGGGGGGAGGCTGGGGCTTTCTTT. It specifies CASSLVDRGEAGAFF.

V is TRBV19 and J is TRBJ2-7; TRBD2 aligns across 7 bases. The CDR3 extends over 14 amino acids. CDR1 is LNHDA, CDR2 SQIVND, per germline (reference sequence). V trimming: 3 bases; J trimming: 4 bases; junction bases outside the gene matches: 6. CDR3 protein: CASSIPGRTYEQYF. The CDR3 region has the DNA TGTGCCAGTAGTATTCCCGGGAGGACTTACGAGCAGTACTTC.